A single sample is the source of the 32 T cell receptor beta chains below, sequenced in a study of graft-versus-host responses after intestinal transplantation (dated by TCRdb to about 2021). Antigen specificity for these receptors is unknown. Reading the label with the study, this specimen's time point is: cells obtained before transplantation from donor or recipient. The library relied on the immunoSEQ multiplex PCR assay. TCRdb stores this immuneACCESS table with in-frame sequences only. Part of the clones is absent; in the studies checked, under half of the shortfall reflects unresolved V genes, and no reason is known for the rest. The sample profile shows fewer than 65,000 clones; more than 70% of them were found once. The ten largest clonotypes hold around 0.6% of the sample. The sample here was unstimulated CD4+ T cells sorted from spleen or lymph node cells, taken before transplant. All receptors come from a human donor who was the organ donor for an intestinal transplant.

The genes are TRBV28 and TRBJ2-7; the match to TRBD2 covers 7 bases. The J segment lost 6 bases and the V segment lost 7 bases, leaving 6 bases of the junction unmatched. The CDR3 loop spans 12 amino acids. Germline V CDR1 and CDR2: MDHEN, SYDVKM. CDR3 sequence (DNA): TGTGCCAGCACTAGCGGAGCTGGCGAGCAGTACTTC. Encoded protein: CASTSGAGEQYF.

This rearrangement joins TRBV18 to TRBJ2-2; 9 nucleotides line up with TRBD2. This CDR3 is 16 amino acids long. V shed 0 bases and J 4 bases; nucleotides not matched to a gene: 3. Looked up from germline, CDR1 is KGHSH and CDR2 is LQKENI. The CDR3 DNA follows: TGTGCCAGCTCACCACCGAGCGGGAGGAGCACCGGGGAGCTGTTTTTT. It specifies CASSPPSGRSTGELFF.

The rearrangement uses TRBV6-5 and TRBJ2-7; TRBD1 aligns across 8 bases. There are 14 residues in the CDR3. Trimming removed 2 bases from V and 4 bases from J; junction bases left unmatched: 4. CDR1 MNHEY and CDR2 SVGAGI come from the germline V gene. CDR3 sequence: CASSYLGQVYEQYF. The CDR3 DNA sequence: TGTGCCAGCAGTTACCTGGGACAGGTGTACGAGCAGTACTTC.

This clone was seen a single time. The gene calls are TRBV25-1 and TRBJ2-4; D is unresolved. The V and J ends lost 3 bases and 8 bases respectively, with 14 bases between them. Germline V CDR1 and CDR2: MGHDK, SYGVNS. The CDR3 runs 14 residues. In DNA form, the CDR3 reads TGTGCCAGCAGTGAGGTGAGGAGTTGGGACATTCAGTACTTC. Translated, it gives CASSEVRSWDIQYF.

To note about this clone: At the DNA level, this CDR3 is encoded by other sequences in the same sample as well. This chain connects TRBV5-1 to TRBJ2-5; 8 positions match TRBD2. This CDR3 is built from 14 residues. Per the germline V gene, CDR1 is SGHRS and CDR2 is YFSETQ. V was clipped by 1 base and J by 1 base; unmatched bases: 0. The CDR3 DNA reads TGCGCCAGCAGCTTGACTAGCGGCCAAGAGACCCAGTACTTC. Residues: CASSLTSGQETQYF.

The rearrangement joins TRBV19 to TRBJ2-1; the D gene is possibly TRBD1 (6 bases). This CDR3 is built from 15 residues. Trimming cost V 6 bases and J 7 bases, with 19 bases left between them. CDR1 and CDR2 (germline): LNHDA, SQIVND (reference sequence). CDR3 amino acids: CASRVRGSSGNEQFF. The CDR3 coding sequence is TGTGCCAGTAGGGTGAGGGGGAGTTCGGGTAATGAGCAGTTCTTC.

This clone has a single count. J is TRBJ2-5 and V is TRBV7-3, with 10 positions matching TRBD2. V shed 5 bases, J shed 3 bases, and the junction held 6 bases outside the gene matches. This CDR3 comprises 15 residues. Germline loops: CDR1 SGHTA, CDR2 FQGTGA. The CDR3 DNA is TGTGCCAGCAGCCTCACGGGACTAGCGAAAGAGACCCAGTACTTC. Translated: CASSLTGLAKETQYF. Supplemented by reference TRBV7-3 and TRBJ2-5, the full variable domain reads GAGVSQTPSNKVTEKGKYVELRCDPISGHTALYWYRQSLGQGPEFLIYFQGTGAADDSGLPNDRFFAVRPEGSVSTLKIQRTERGDSAVYLCASSLTGLAKETQYFGPGTRLLVL.

In this sample, this clone turned up once. This chain connects TRBV29-1 to TRBJ2-7; tentative D call: TRBD1 (6 bases). Deletions cut 6 bases from V and 6 bases from J, with 12 bases between. Germline V gene sequence: CDR1 SQVTM, CDR2 ANQGSEA. This CDR3 has 11 residues. CDR3 DNA: TGCAGCGTACAGCAGGGGCCCGAGCAGTACTTC. Its translation is CSVQQGPEQYF.

The V and J genes are TRBV7-9 and TRBJ2-5; TRBD2 matches at 11 bases. Germline V CDR1 and CDR2: SEHNR, FQNEAQ (reference sequence). Germline trimming cut 5 bases from V and 3 bases from J; bases unmatched to any gene: 8. CDR3 length equals 16 residues. The DNA for the CDR3 is TGTGCCAGCAGCCTCTTTCTAGCGGGGGGAAAAGAGACCCAGTACTTC. It specifies CASSLFLAGGKETQYF.

This chain links TRBV6-1 with TRBJ1-5; no firm D call. CDR1 and CDR2 from the germline V gene are MNHNS and SASEGT. This CDR3 region has 14 residues. V shed 2 bases and J shed 0 bases, with 5 bases lying between them. CDR3 region: CASSESYSNQPQHF. The CDR3 DNA reads as TGTGCCAGCAGTGAATCTTATAGCAATCAGCCCCAGCATTTT.

The rearrangement uses TRBV5-1 and TRBJ2-1, with unresolved D. Trimming shortened V by 1 base and J by 6 bases, and 5 bases separated the two germline ends. The V gene's germline CDR1 is SGHRS and CDR2 YFSETQ. The CDR3 covers 12 residues. CDR3 sequence (DNA): TGCGCCAGCAGCTTGTTTAGCAATGAGCAGTTCTTC. Translated: CASSLFSNEQFF.

The chain has TRBV5-6 and TRBJ2-7; 9 nucleotides align to TRBD2. Germline CDR1 SGHDT, CDR2 YYEEEE. V shed 1 base and J 8 bases; nucleotides not matched to a gene: 10. The CDR3 extends over 15 amino acids. Here the CDR3 reads CASSLRDSGSGKQYF. The DNA for the CDR3 is TGTGCCAGCAGCTTGAGGGATAGCGGGAGCGGAAAGCAGTACTTC.

This chain joins TRBV6-5 and TRBJ1-4; D not resolved. The CDR3 extends over 12 amino acids. From germline, CDR1 is MNHEY and CDR2 SVGAGI. The ends were cut back, 2 bases at V and 7 bases at J, with 5 bases in the middle. The CDR3 loop reads CASSYIGEKLFF. CDR3 coding DNA: TGTGCCAGCAGTTACATCGGTGAAAAACTGTTTTTT.

The chain combines TRBV7-2 with TRBJ2-7, with TRBD2 identical over 9 bases. Trimming at V came to 1 base and at J to 2 bases, leaving 6 bases not matched to a gene. Germline loops: CDR1 SGHTA, CDR2 FQGNSA. CDR3 size: 16 residues. In nucleotides, the CDR3 is TGTGCCAGCAGCTTAGGGGCCCCTAGCGGGGCCTACGAGCAGTACTTC. Residues: CASSLGAPSGAYEQYF.

The V gene is TRBV4-2, the J gene TRBJ2-3; the match to TRBD2 covers 15 bases. The trim removed 0 bases at V and 0 bases at J, leaving 10 bases unmatched. The CDR3 runs to 21 residues. CDR1 LGHNA and CDR2 YNFKEQ come from the germline V gene. Here the CDR3 DNA reads TGTGCCAGCAGCCAAGAGCCGACCAGGACTAGCGGGAGGGCGAGCACAGATACGCAGTATTTT. This translates into CASSQEPTRTSGRASTDTQYF.

The chain carries TRBV27 and TRBJ2-1; a weak D match, TRBD2 (6 bases). CDR1 and CDR2 from the germline V gene are MNHEY and SMNVEV (reference sequence). V shed 7 bases and J shed 10 bases, with 23 bases lying between them. This CDR3 is built from 15 residues. In DNA form, the CDR3 reads TGTGCCAGCAAATTGGGCGGGAACGGTTACCGGGAGCAGTTCTTC. It codes for CASKLGGNGYREQFF.

This clone was seen a few times. This rearrangement joins TRBV7-2 to TRBJ2-7; no clear D. Germline assignment: CDR1 SGHTA and CDR2 FQGNSA. The V gene lost 2 bases and the J gene lost 4 bases, with 9 bases spanning the gap. The CDR3 covers 13 residues. The CDR3, as DNA: TGTGCCAGCAGCTTATTGGGCATTTACGAGCAGTACTTC. This gives the protein CASSLLGIYEQYF.

The chain is built from TRBV6-5 and TRBJ1-1; D is undetermined. Trimming removed 5 bases at V and 3 bases at J, with 16 bases between. This CDR3 has 15 residues. Germline CDR1 MNHEY, CDR2 SVGAGI. CDR3: CASSTYGRTDTEAFF. CDR3 in DNA: TGTGCCAGCAGTACGTATGGGCGCACCGACACTGAAGCTTTCTTT.

The chain uses TRBV6-5 and TRBJ2-3; D unclear. The germline gives CDR1 MNHEY, CDR2 SVGAGI. This CDR3 is built from 14 residues. V lost 2 bases, J lost 3 bases, and 9 bases lay in between. CDR3 DNA sequence: TGTGCCAGCAGTTACCAAACAGAGACAGATACGCAGTATTTT. As protein: CASSYQTETDTQYF.

V usage is TRBV6-1 and J usage is TRBJ2-2; TRBD1 is a possible D gene (5 bases). This CDR3 comprises 15 residues. Germline CDR1 is MNHNS and CDR2 is SASEGT. V lost 4 bases to trimming and J lost 0 bases, with 9 bases between them. In DNA form, the CDR3 reads TGTGCCAGCAGTGGCAGGACAACGAACACCGGGGAGCTGTTTTTT. It is translated as CASSGRTTNTGELFF.

This clone was picked up one time. This chain connects TRBV4-3 to TRBJ1-1, with 7 bases matching TRBD1. Germline CDR1 is LGHNA and CDR2 is YSLEER. This CDR3 is built from 15 residues. The trim removed 4 bases at V and 2 bases at J, leaving 7 bases unmatched. Here the CDR3 DNA reads TGCGCCAGCAGCCGCAACCGGGACAGCAACACTGAAGCTTTCTTT. Protein: CASSRNRDSNTEAFF.

V gene TRBV11-3 combines with J gene TRBJ2-2, with D uncertain. The CDR3 consists of 13 residues. The ends were cut back, 4 bases at V and 3 bases at J, with 6 bases in the middle. The V gene's germline CDR1 is SGHNT and CDR2 YENEEA. The CDR3 loop reads CASSWQDTGELFF. The CDR3, as DNA: TGTGCCAGCAGCTGGCAGGACACCGGGGAGCTGTTTTTT.

The rearrangement uses TRBV6-5 and TRBJ1-5, with TRBD1 matching over 9 bases. Germline lookup yields CDR1 MNHEY and CDR2 SVGAGI. J was trimmed by 8 bases and V by 0 bases; bases with no gene match: 5. This CDR3 comprises 15 residues. The CDR3 DNA reads TGTGCCAGCAGTTACTCGGGACAGGGTATGGAGCCCCAGCATTTT. It yields the protein CASSYSGQGMEPQHF.

The chain links TRBV4-1 to TRBJ2-5; TRBD2 aligns across 10 bases. CDR1 MGHRA and CDR2 YSYEKL come from the germline V gene. J was trimmed by 3 bases and V by 0 bases; bases with no gene match: 13. The CDR3 spans 19 residues. The CDR3 DNA reads TGCGCCAGCAGCCAAGATCCTCAGACTAGCGGGCGGTTCGAAGAGACCCAGTACTTC. It translates to CASSQDPQTSGRFEETQYF.

This rearrangement joins TRBV7-3 to TRBJ2-1, with 9 bases that match TRBD2. Trimming cost V 0 bases and J 8 bases; bases outside gene matches: 8. Germline V lookup: CDR1 SGHTA, CDR2 FQGTGA. The CDR3 is made up of 16 amino acids. The CDR3 sequence: CASSLTSGSGKDEQFF. The CDR3 coding sequence is TGTGCCAGCAGCTTAACTAGCGGGAGCGGGAAGGATGAGCAGTTCTTC.

The chain joins TRBV12-5 to TRBJ2-3; 7 positions match TRBD2. Germline CDR1 reads LGHNT; CDR2 reads FRNRAP. With 2 bases clipped from V and 0 bases from J, the junction kept 2 bases outside the gene matches. The CDR3 extends over 15 amino acids. CDR3 sequence reads: CASGLKRESTDTQYF. DNA of the CDR3: TGTGCTAGTGGTTTGAAGCGGGAAAGCACAGATACGCAGTATTTT.

This chain connects TRBV5-5 to TRBJ2-6, with 8 bases fitting TRBD1. Trimming cost V 4 bases and J 1 base; bases outside gene matches: 10. Germline CDR1 and CDR2: SGHKS and YYEKEE (reference sequence). CDR3 length: 18 residues. The CDR3 nucleotides are TGTGCCAGCAGCACCAGGACAGGGCGACAATCTGGGGCCAACGTCCTGACTTTC. Its translation: CASSTRTGRQSGANVLTF.

V gene TRBV21-1 combines with J gene TRBJ2-1; TRBD2 is taken as the D call from the table, unchecked against the DNA. TRBV21-1 is assigned pseudogene status. The CDR3 runs to 23 residues. CDR3 protein: CASSKGVVLLAGGPVVLADEQFF. The DNA for the CDR3 is TGTGCCAGCAGCAAAGGAGTTGTTCTACTAGCGGGAGGGCCGGTAGTCCTCGCCGATGAGCAGTTCTTC.

V usage is TRBV6-1 and J usage is TRBJ2-1, with a possible D match to TRBD2 (6 bases). With 7 bases removed from V and 0 bases from J, the gap between germline ends came to 10 bases. Germline CDR1 and CDR2: MNHNS and SASEGT. CDR3 length: 14 residues. The DNA of the CDR3 is TGTGCCAGCAATGGGGACTTCTCCTACAATGAGCAGTTCTTC. This translates into CASNGDFSYNEQFF.

The CDR3 spells CASRAGGAGELFF. CDR3 nucleotide sequence: TGTGCCAGCAGAGCCGGAGGGGCCGGGGAGCTGTTTTTT. V usage is TRBV6-5 and J usage is TRBJ2-2, with D perhaps matching TRBD2 (6 bases). V was clipped by 6 bases and J by 6 bases, with 11 bases between them. The germline CDR1 and CDR2 sequences are MNHEY and SVGAGI. CDR3 length: 13 residues.

The chain has TRBV10-3 and TRBJ1-5; D uncertain. The CDR3 is 11 residues long. CDR1 and CDR2 from the germline V gene are ENHRY and SYGVKD. The germline V and J ends were trimmed by 11 bases and 4 bases, with 9 bases remaining between them. DNA of the CDR3: TGTGCCGGCAACATGAATCAGCCCCAGCATTTT. Its protein is CAGNMNQPQHF.

The rearrangement links TRBV18 to TRBJ2-3; possible D gene TRBD1, 6 bases. V was clipped by 3 bases and J by 4 bases, with 17 bases between them. This CDR3 contains 16 residues. CDR1 and CDR2 from the germline V gene are KGHSH and LQKENI. CDR3: CASSPLSQGFADTQYF. For the CDR3, the DNA is TGTGCCAGCTCACCCCTCTCACAGGGCTTTGCAGATACGCAGTATTTT.